This passage covers 23 T cell receptor beta chains from one sample sequenced in a study of blood T cell repertoires in COVID-19. Profiling relied on immunoSEQ multiplex PCR, and the TCRdb table lists in-frame clones only, not all of them. The profile shows fewer than 400,000 clones, roughly 88% of them singletons. Sample: PBMCs or T cells enriched from blood (not recorded which). The receptors originated from a man between 25 and 39 years old who had recovered from COVID-19.

The chain couples TRBV6-1 to TRBJ2-7, with TRBD2 identical over 7 bases. The length of the CDR3 is 17 residues. Looked up from germline, CDR1 is MNHNS and CDR2 is SASEGT. Losses at the gene ends were 2 bases for V and 1 base for J; bases not matched to a gene: 11. The CDR3 reads CASSEFPLGGESYEQYF. The CDR3 region has the DNA TGTGCCAGCAGTGAATTCCCTTTGGGGGGGGAGTCCTACGAGCAGTACTTC.

The chain recombines TRBV10-1 with TRBJ2-1, with a possible D match to TRBD1 (5 bases). V lost 4 bases and J 0 bases, leaving 22 bases between the germline ends. CDR3 size: 19 residues. Germline CDR1 is WNHNN and CDR2 is SYGVQD (reference sequence). The CDR3 sequence is CASSGPYNLTESSYNEQFF. As DNA, the CDR3 is TGCGCCAGCAGTGGTCCTTATAACTTGACAGAGAGCTCCTACAATGAGCAGTTCTTC.

The rearrangement joins TRBV2 to TRBJ2-3; D gene ambiguous. CDR1 is SNHLY, CDR2 FYNNEI, per germline. This CDR3 is built from 12 residues. V shed 7 bases and J shed 2 bases, with 7 bases lying between them. CDR3 coding DNA: TGTGCCAGCAAATCCCACACAGATACGCAGTATTTT. This translates into CASKSHTDTQYF.

V is TRBV4-1 and J is TRBJ1-4; no reliable D call. The germline V gene has CDR1 MGHRA and CDR2 YSYEKL. The CDR3 totals 13 residues. Trimming took 3 bases from V and 11 from J, leaving 13 bases between them. The CDR3 here is CASSQSGLGKLFF. The CDR3, as DNA: TGCGCCAGCAGCCAGTCAGGACTCGGGAAACTGTTTTTT.

The chain couples TRBV2 to TRBJ1-3; 9 bases agree with TRBD1. CDR1 SNHLY and CDR2 FYNNEI come from the germline V gene. Germline trimming cut 7 bases from V and 9 bases from J; bases unmatched to any gene: 10. The CDR3 has 14 residues. For the CDR3, the DNA is TGTGCCAGCAATAGAGACAGGGGGTCGGGCACCATATATTTT. The encoded protein is CASNRDRGSGTIYF.

V and J are TRBV3-1 (or the pseudogene TRBV3-2) and TRBJ2-2; perhaps TRBD1 as D (6 bases). V gave up 3 bases and J gave up 7 bases, with 9 bases separating them. The germline gives CDR1 LGHDT, CDR2 YNNKEL (reference sequence). CDR3 size: 13 residues. The CDR3 bases are TGTGCCAGCAGCCACCAGGGGAACGGGGAGCTGTTTTTT. It encodes CASSHQGNGELFF.

The CDR3 nucleotides read TGTGCCAGCAGTCCGCCGGACAGAATTAACTACGAGCAGTACTTC. As protein: CASSPPDRINYEQYF. The chain recombines TRBV6-5 with TRBJ2-7; TRBD1 is a possible D gene (6 bases). The CDR3 covers 15 residues. Trimming stripped 5 bases from V and 3 bases from J, with 17 bases between. Germline CDR1 MNHEY, CDR2 SVGAGI.

The chain couples TRBV9 to TRBJ1-5, with a possible D match to TRBD1 (5 bases). The germline V gene encodes CDR1 SGDLS and CDR2 YYNGEE. This CDR3 has 14 residues. The V and J ends lost 0 bases and 9 bases respectively, with 13 bases between them. CDR3 protein: CASSVGGRGSPQHF. CDR3 bases: TGTGCCAGCAGCGTAGGAGGGAGGGGTTCGCCCCAGCATTTT.

The CDR3: CATSDSRGLEETQYF. CDR3 in DNA: TGTGCCACCAGTGATTCCAGGGGCTTGGAAGAGACCCAGTACTTC. The chain couples TRBV24-1 to TRBJ2-5; maybe TRBD1 (6 bases). CDR1 KGHDR and CDR2 SFDVKD come from the germline V gene. Trimming took off 2 bases at V and 3 bases at J, with 12 bases between the two ends. The CDR3 is 15 amino acids.

V usage is TRBV4-1 and J usage is TRBJ2-7; 8 nucleotides match TRBD1. CDR1 and CDR2 (germline): MGHRA, YSYEKL. The CDR3 is made up of 16 amino acids. The ends lost 1 base at V and 0 bases at J; junction bases unmatched: 5. In nucleotides, the CDR3 is TGCGCCAGCAGCCAAGCCCGGACAGGGATCTCCTACGAGCAGTACTTC. Encoded protein: CASSQARTGISYEQYF.

The chain uses TRBV5-4 and TRBJ2-2; D may be TRBD2 (5 bases). The CDR3 consists of 14 residues. Germline V gene lookup returns CDR1 SGHNT and CDR2 YYREEE (reference sequence). V was pared by 7 bases and J by 5 bases, with 15 bases between. Written as DNA, the CDR3 is TGTGCCAGCCGAGGGTCGGGGTTGACCGGGGAGCTGTTTTTT. Translation: CASRGSGLTGELFF.

This chain joins TRBV5-1 and TRBJ2-7; 10 nucleotides align to TRBD1. The CDR3 loop spans 13 amino acids. The V gene end was trimmed by 4 bases and the J gene end by 7 bases; junction bases not matched to a gene: 5. Germline V gene sequence: CDR1 SGHRS, CDR2 YFSETQ. The CDR3 loop reads CASSLRDRGEQYF. CDR3 bases: TGCGCCAGCAGCCTTCGGGACAGGGGAGAGCAGTACTTC.

J is TRBJ2-1 and V is TRBV7-3; TRBD2 matches 8 bases. Germline V gene data show CDR1 as SGHTA and CDR2 as FQGTGA. The CDR3 length is 13 residues. The junction had 2 bases not matched to a gene; V was cut back by 4 bases and J by 6 bases. The CDR3 bases are TGTGCCAGCAGCTCAGGACTAGCCAATGAGCAGTTCTTC. This sequence encodes CASSSGLANEQFF. The whole variable domain, remainder taken from reference TRBV7-3 and TRBJ2-1, is GAGVSQTPSNKVTEKGKYVELRCDPISGHTALYWYRQSLGQGPEFLIYFQGTGAADDSGLPNDRFFAVRPEGSVSTLKIQRTERGDSAVYLCASSSGLANEQFFGPGTRLTVL.

DNA of the CDR3: TGTGCCAGCAGTGACCAGGTGGAACACACTGAAGCTTTCTTT. Amino acids: CASSDQVEHTEAFF. The chain uses TRBV2 and TRBJ1-1; D uncertain. CDR1 and CDR2 (germline): SNHLY, FYNNEI. V lost 3 bases and J 3 bases, leaving 11 bases between the germline ends. This CDR3 has 14 amino acids.

V is TRBV6-5 and J is TRBJ1-5; 7 bases match TRBD1. The CDR3 loop spans 15 amino acids. V shed 6 bases and J 0 bases; nucleotides not matched to a gene: 5. Germline V CDR1 and CDR2: MNHEY, SVGAGI. This CDR3 is CASRGTAYSNQPQHF. The CDR3 region has the DNA TGTGCCAGCAGGGGGACAGCATATAGCAATCAGCCCCAGCATTTT.

This chain links TRBV27 with TRBJ2-7; 15 bases fit TRBD2. The CDR3 extends over 18 amino acids. Per the germline V gene, CDR1 is MNHEY and CDR2 is SMNVEV (reference sequence). Trimming cost V 5 bases and J 0 bases; bases outside gene matches: 8. Here the CDR3 reads CASSRRGLAGGLSYEQYF. In nucleotides, the CDR3 is TGTGCCAGCAGTCGAAGGGGACTAGCGGGGGGACTCTCCTACGAGCAGTACTTC.

This sequence joins TRBV5-1 and TRBJ1-6, with a possible D match to TRBD1 (6 bases). The CDR3 has 16 residues. Per germline, CDR1 SGHRS and CDR2 YFSETQ. Between the trimmed V and J ends, which lost 4 bases and 6 bases, there was a span of 17 bases. The CDR3: CASSHVWGTSNSPLHF. DNA of the CDR3: TGCGCCAGCAGCCACGTTTGGGGGACAAGTAATTCACCCCTCCACTTT.

This chain joins TRBV24-1 and TRBJ1-6; a weak D match, TRBD1 (6 bases). Germline V gene lookup returns CDR1 KGHDR and CDR2 SFDVKD. Deletions cut 10 bases from V and 4 bases from J, with 16 bases between. The CDR3 consists of 15 residues. This chain's CDR3 is CATRRGGRYNSPLHF. In nucleotides, the CDR3 is TGTGCCACGAGGAGGGGGGGCAGGTATAATTCACCCCTCCACTTT.

The rearrangement joins TRBV29-1 to TRBJ2-1; 7 bases line up with TRBD1. The junction had 11 bases not matched to a gene; V was cut back by 6 bases and J by 3 bases. Germline-derived CDR1 and CDR2 are SQVTM and ANQGSEA. The length of the CDR3 is 15 residues. For the CDR3, the DNA is TGCAGCGTGGTTACGCGGCAGGGGGTCTACAATGAGCAGTTCTTC. Translating gives CSVVTRQGVYNEQFF.

The gene calls are TRBV2 and TRBJ1-5; 9 bases fit TRBD1. Germline V gene sequence: CDR1 SNHLY, CDR2 FYNNEI. This CDR3 is built from 14 residues. The J segment lost 7 bases and the V segment lost 3 bases, leaving 4 bases of the junction unmatched. CDR3 in amino acids: CASSDGTGRQPQHF. The DNA of the CDR3 is TGTGCCAGCAGTGACGGGACAGGGCGGCAGCCCCAGCATTTT.

The rearrangement uses TRBV2 and TRBJ2-1; possible D gene TRBD1, 5 bases. Trimming pared 3 bases from V and 9 bases from J, leaving 18 bases between. Germline V gene sequence: CDR1 SNHLY, CDR2 FYNNEI. The length of the CDR3 is 15 residues. As DNA, the CDR3 is TGTGCCAGCAGTGATGGGGCTGGTAGGTTATCTGAGCAGTTCTTC. It translates to CASSDGAGRLSEQFF. Based on the CDR3 plus reference TRBV2 and TRBJ2-1, the full variable domain is EPEVTQTPSHQVTQMGQEVILRCVPISNHLYFYWYRQILGQKVEFLVSFYNNEISEKSEIFDDQFSVERPDGSNFTLKIRSTKLEDSAMYFCASSDGAGRLSEQFFGPGTRLTVL.

The chain combines TRBV6-5 with TRBJ2-1; 10 bases are a match to TRBD2. Germline V gives CDR1 MNHEY, CDR2 SVGAGI. The CDR3 runs to 14 residues. The V gene end was trimmed by 7 bases and the J gene end by 7 bases; junction bases not matched to a gene: 7. CDR3 region: CASTSGGAENEQFF. The CDR3 DNA is TGTGCCAGCACCAGCGGGGGGGCGGAGAATGAGCAGTTCTTC.

For this clone: Other nucleotide sequences in the sample specify the same CDR3. The chain couples TRBV29-1 to TRBJ1-2, with unresolved D. The CDR3 is 14 residues long. Deletions cut 0 bases from V and 2 bases from J, with 10 bases between. Per germline, CDR1 SQVTM and CDR2 ANQGSEA. For the CDR3, the DNA is TGCAGCGTTGAAGAGGCGGGCGGAAACTATGGCTACACCTTC. Amino acid sequence: CSVEEAGGNYGYTF. Drawing the rest from reference TRBV29-1 and TRBJ1-2, the complete variable domain is SAVISQKPSRDICQRGTSLTIQCQVDSQVTMMFWYRQQPGQSLTLIATANQGSEATYESGFVIDKFPISRPNLTFSTLTVSNMSPEDSSIYLCSVEEAGGNYGYTFGSGTRLTVV.